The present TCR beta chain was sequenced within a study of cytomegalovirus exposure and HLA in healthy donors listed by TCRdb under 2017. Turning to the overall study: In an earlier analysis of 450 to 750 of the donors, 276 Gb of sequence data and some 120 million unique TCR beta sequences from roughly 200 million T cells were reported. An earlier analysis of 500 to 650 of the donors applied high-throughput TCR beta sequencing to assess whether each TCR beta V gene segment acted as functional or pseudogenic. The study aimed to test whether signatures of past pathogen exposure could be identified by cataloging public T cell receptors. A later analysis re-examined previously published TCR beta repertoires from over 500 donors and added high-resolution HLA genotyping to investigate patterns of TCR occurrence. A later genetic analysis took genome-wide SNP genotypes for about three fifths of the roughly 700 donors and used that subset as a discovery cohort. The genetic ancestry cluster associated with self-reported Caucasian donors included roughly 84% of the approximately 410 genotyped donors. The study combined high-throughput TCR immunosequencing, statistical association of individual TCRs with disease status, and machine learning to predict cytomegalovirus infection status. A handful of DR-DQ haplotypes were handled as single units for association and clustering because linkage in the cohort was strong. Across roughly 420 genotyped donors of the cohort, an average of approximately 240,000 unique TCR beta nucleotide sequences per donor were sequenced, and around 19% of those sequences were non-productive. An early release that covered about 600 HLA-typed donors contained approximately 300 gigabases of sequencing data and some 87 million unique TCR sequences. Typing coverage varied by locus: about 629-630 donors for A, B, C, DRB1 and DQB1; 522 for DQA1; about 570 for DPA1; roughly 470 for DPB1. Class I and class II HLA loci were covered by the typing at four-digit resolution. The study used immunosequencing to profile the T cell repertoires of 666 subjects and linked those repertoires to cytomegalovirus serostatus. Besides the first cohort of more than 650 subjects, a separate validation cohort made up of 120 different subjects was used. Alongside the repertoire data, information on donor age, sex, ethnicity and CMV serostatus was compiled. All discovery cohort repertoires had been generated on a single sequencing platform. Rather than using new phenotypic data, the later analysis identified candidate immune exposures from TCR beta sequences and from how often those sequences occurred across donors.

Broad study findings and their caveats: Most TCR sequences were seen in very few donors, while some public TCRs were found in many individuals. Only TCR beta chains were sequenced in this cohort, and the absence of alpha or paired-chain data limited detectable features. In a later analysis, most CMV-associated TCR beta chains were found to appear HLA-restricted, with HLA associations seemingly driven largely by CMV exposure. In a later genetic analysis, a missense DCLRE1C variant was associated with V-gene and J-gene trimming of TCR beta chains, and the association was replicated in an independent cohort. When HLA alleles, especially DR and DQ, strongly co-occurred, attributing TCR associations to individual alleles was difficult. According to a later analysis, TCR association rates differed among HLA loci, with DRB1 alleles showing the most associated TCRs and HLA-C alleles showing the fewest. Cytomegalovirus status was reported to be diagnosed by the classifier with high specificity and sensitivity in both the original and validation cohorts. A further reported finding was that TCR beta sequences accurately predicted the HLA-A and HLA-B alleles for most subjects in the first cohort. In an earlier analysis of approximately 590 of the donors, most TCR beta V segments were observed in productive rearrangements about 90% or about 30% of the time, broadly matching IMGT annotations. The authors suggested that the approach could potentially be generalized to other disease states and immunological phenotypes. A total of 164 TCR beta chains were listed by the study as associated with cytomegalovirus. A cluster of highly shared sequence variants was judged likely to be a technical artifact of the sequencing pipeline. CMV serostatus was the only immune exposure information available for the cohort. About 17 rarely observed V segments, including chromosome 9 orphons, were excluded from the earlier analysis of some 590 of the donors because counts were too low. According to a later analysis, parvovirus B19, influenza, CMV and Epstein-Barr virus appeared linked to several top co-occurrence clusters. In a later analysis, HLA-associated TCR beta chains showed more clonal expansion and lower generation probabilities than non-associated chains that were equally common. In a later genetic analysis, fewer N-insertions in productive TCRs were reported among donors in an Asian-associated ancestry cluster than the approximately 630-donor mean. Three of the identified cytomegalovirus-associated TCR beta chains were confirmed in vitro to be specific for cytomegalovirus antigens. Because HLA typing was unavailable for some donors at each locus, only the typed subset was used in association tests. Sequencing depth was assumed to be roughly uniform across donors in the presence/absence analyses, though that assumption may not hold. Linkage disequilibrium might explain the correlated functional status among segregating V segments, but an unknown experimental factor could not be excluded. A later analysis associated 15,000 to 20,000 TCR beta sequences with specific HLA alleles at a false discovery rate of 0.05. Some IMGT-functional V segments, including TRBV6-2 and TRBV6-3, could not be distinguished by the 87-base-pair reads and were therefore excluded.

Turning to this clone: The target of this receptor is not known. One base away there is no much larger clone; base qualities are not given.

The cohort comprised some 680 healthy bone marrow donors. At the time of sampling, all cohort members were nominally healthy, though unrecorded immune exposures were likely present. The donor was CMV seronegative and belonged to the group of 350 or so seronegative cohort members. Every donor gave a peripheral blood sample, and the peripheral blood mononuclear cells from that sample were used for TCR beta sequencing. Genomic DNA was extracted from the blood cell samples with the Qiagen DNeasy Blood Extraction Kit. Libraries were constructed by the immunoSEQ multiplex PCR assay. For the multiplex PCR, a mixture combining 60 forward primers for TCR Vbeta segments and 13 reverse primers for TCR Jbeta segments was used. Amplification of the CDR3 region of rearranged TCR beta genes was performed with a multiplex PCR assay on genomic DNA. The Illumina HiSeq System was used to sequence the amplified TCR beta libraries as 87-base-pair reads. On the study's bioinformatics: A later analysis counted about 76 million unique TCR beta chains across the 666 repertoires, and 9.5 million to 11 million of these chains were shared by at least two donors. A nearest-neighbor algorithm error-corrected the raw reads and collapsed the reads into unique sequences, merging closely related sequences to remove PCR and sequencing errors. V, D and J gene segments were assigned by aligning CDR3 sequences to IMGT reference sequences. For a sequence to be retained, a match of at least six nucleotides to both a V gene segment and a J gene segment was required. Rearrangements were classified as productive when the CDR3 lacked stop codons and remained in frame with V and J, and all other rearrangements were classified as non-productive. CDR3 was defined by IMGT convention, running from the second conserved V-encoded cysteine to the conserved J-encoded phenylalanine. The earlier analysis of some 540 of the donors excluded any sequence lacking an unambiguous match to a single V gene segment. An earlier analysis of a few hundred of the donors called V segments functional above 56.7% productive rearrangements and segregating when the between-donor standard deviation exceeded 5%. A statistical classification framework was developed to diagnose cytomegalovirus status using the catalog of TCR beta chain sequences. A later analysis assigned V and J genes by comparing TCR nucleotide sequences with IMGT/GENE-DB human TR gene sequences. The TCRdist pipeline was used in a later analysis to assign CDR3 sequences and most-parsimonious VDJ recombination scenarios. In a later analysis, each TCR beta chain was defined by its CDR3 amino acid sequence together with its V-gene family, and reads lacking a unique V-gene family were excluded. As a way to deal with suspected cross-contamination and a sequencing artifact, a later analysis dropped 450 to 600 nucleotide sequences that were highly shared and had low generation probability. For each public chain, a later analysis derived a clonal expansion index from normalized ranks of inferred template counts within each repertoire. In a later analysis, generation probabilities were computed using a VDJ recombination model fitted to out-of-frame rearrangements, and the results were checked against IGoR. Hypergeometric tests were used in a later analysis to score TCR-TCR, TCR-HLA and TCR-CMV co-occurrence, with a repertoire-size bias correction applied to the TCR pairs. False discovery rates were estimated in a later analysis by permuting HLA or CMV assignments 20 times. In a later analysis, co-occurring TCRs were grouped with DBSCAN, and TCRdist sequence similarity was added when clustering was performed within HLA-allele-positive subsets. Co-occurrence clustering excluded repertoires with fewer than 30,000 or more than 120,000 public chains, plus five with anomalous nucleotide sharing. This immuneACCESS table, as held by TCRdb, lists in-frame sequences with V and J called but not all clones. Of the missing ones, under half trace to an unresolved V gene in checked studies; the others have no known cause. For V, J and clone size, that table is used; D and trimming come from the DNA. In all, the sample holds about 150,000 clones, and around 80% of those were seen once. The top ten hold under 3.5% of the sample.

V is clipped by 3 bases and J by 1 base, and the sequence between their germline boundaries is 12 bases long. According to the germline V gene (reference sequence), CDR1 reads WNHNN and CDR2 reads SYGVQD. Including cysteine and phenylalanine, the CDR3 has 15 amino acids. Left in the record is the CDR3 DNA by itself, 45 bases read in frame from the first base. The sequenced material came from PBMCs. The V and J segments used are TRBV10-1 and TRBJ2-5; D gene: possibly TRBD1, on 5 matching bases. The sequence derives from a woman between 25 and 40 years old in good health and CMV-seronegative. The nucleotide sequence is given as TGCGCCAGCAGTGATGGGGCGGAACCCCAAGAGACCCAGTACTTC. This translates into CASSDGAEPQETQYF.